This TCR beta chain derives from a study of blood T cell repertoires in COVID-19. About the research overall: Both acute and convalescent COVID-19 samples were obtained from the United States, Italy and Spain.

Points on this clone: Other nucleotide sequences from this sample produce the same CDR3.

CDR3 length: 14 residues. Germline V lookup: CDR1 SGHTA, CDR2 FQGNSA. The J segment lost 2 bases and the V segment lost 5 bases, leaving 3 bases of the junction unmatched. This table comes from immunoSEQ multiplex PCR, and its TCRdb copy is limited to in-frame clones, with some not included. The table shows some 200,000 clones, with roughly 84% occurring only once. Sequenced material: peripheral blood. The source of this sequence is a man aged 50-60 years with active or convalescent COVID-19. The chain uses TRBV7-2 and TRBJ1-5; 7 nucleotides match TRBD1. CDR3 residues: CASSPGTGNQPQHF. CDR3 sequence (DNA): TGTGCCAGCAGCCCCGGGACAGGCAATCAGCCCCAGCATTTT.